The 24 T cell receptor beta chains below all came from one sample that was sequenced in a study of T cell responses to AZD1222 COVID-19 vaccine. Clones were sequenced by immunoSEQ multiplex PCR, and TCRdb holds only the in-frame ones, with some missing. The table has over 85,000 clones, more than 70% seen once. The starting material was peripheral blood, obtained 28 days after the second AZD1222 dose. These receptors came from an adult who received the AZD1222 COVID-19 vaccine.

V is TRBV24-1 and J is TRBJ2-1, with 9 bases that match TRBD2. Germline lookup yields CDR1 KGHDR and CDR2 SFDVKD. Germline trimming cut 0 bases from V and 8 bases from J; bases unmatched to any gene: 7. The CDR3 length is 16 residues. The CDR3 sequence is CATSDLRREGRDEQFF. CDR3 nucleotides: TGTGCCACCAGTGATTTGCGGCGGGAGGGCCGGGATGAGCAGTTCTTC.

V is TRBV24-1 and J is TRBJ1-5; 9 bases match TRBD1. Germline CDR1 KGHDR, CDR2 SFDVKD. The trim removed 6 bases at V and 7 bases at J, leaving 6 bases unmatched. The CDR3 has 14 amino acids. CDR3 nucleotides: TGTGCCACCAGTACAGGGGGCCTTGAACAGCCCCAGCATTTT. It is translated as CATSTGGLEQPQHF.

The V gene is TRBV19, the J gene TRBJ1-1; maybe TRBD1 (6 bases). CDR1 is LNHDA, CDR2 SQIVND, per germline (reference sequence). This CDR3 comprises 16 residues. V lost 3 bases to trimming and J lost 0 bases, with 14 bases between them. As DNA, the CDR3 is TGTGCCAGTAGTATCCGGGGGGCAACACTGAACACTGAAGCTTTCTTT. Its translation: CASSIRGATLNTEAFF.

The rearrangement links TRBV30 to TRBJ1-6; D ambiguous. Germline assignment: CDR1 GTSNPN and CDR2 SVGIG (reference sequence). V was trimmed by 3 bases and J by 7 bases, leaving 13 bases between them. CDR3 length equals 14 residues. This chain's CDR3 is CAWSTQMGNSPLHF. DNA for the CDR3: TGTGCCTGGAGCACACAGATGGGGAATTCACCCCTCCACTTT.

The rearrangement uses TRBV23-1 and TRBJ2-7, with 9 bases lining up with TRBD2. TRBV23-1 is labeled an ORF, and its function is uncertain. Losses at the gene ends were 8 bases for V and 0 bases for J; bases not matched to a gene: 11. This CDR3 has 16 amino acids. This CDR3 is CASRPRDSGSSYEQYF. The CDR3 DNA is TGCGCCAGCCGACCCCGGGATAGCGGGAGCTCCTACGAGCAGTACTTC.

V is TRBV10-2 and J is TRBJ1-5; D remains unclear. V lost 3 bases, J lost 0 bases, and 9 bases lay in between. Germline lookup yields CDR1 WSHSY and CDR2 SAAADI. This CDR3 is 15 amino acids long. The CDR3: CASSDWARSNQPQHF. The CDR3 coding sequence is TGCGCCAGCAGTGATTGGGCACGTAGCAATCAGCCCCAGCATTTT.

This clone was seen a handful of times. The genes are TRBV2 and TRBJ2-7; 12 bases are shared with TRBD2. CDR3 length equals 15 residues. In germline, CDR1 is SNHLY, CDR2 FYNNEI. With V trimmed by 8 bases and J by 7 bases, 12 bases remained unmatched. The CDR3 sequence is CASPSSGRAVSEQYF. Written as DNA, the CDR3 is TGTGCCAGCCCTTCTAGCGGGAGGGCGGTAAGTGAGCAGTACTTC.

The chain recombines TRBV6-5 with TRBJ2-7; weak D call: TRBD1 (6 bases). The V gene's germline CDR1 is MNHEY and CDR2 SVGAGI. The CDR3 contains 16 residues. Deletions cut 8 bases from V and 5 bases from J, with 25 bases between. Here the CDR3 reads CASRFFSRQGPHEQYF. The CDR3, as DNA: TGTGCCAGCCGTTTTTTTTCCCGGCAGGGGCCACACGAGCAGTACTTC.

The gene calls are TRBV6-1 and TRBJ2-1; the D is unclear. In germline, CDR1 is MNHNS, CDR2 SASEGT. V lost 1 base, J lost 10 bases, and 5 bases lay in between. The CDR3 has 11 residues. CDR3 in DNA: TGTGCCAGCAGTGAAGTCTGGGAGCAGTTCTTC. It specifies CASSEVWEQFF.

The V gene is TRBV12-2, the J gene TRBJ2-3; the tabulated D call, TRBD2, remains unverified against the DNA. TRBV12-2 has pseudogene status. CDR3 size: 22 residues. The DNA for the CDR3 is TGTGCAAGTCGCTTCTCTGTGTTGGGAGCCTCGGAGGGAGCGGGCCACACAGATACGCAGTATTTT. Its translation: CASRFSVLGASEGAGHTDTQYF.

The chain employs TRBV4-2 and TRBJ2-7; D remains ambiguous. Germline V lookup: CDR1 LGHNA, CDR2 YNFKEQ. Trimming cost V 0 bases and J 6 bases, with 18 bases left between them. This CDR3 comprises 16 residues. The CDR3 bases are TGTGCCAGCAGCCAAGATTGGAACCCCTTTTCGTCCGAGCAGTACTTC. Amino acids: CASSQDWNPFSSEQYF.

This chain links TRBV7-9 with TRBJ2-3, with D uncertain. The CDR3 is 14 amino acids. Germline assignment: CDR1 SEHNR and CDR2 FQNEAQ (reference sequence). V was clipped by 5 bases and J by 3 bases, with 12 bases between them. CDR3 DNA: TGTGCCAGCAGCGCCGGAGTGAGAACAGATACGCAGTATTTT. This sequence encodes CASSAGVRTDTQYF.

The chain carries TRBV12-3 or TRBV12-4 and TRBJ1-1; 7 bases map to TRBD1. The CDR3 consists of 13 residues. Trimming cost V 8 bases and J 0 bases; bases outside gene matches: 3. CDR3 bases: TGTGCCAGCGGGACAGCAATGAACACTGAAGCTTTCTTT. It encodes CASGTAMNTEAFF.

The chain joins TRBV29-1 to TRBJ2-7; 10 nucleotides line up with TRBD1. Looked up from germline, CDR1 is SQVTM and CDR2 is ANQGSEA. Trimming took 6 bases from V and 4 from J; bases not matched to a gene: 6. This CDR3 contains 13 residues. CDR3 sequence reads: CSVRRQGAYEQYF. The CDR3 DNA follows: TGCAGCGTCCGAAGACAGGGGGCATACGAGCAGTACTTC.

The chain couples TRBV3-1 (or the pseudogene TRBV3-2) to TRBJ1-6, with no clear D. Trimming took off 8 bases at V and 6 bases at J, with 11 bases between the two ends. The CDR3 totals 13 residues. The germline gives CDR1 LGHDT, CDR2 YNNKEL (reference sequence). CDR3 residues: CASGNSANSPLHF. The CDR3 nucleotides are TGTGCCAGCGGAAACAGCGCTAATTCACCCCTCCACTTT.

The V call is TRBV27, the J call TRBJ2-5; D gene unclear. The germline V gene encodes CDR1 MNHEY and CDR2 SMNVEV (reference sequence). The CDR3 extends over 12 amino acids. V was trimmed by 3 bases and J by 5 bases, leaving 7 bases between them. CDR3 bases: TGTGCCAGCAGTTTCGTAGGGGAGACCCAGTACTTC. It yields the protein CASSFVGETQYF.

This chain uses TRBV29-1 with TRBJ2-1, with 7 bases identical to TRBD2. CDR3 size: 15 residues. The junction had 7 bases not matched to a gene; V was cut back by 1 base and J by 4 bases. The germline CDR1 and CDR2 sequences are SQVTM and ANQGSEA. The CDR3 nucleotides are TGCAGCGTTGAAGGGGGAACGGGAGGATACAATGAGCAGTTCTTC. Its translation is CSVEGGTGGYNEQFF.

Here the CDR3 DNA reads TGTGCCAGCAGCCAGCCGGGACAGTGGGGCGAGCAGTACTTC. Amino acids: CASSQPGQWGEQYF. V and J are TRBV3-1 (or the pseudogene TRBV3-2) and TRBJ2-7, with 7 nucleotides matching TRBD1. V was clipped by 3 bases and J by 6 bases; unmatched bases: 8. Germline CDR1 is LGHDT and CDR2 is YNNKEL (reference sequence). The CDR3 length is 14 residues.

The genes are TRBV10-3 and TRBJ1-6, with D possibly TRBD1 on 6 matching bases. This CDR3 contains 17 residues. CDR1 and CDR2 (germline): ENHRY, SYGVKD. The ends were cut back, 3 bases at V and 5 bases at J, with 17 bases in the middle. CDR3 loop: CAISESRGQGNNSPLHF. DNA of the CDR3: TGTGCCATCAGTGAAAGTCGAGGGCAGGGGAATAATTCACCCCTCCACTTT.

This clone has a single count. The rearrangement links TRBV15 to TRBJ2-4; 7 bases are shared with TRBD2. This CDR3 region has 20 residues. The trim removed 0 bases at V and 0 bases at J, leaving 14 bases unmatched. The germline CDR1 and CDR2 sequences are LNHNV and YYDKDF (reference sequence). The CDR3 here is CATSRERGAGVQLAKNIQYF. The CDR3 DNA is TGTGCCACCAGCAGAGAACGCGGGGCGGGAGTACAACTAGCCAAAAACATTCAGTACTTC.

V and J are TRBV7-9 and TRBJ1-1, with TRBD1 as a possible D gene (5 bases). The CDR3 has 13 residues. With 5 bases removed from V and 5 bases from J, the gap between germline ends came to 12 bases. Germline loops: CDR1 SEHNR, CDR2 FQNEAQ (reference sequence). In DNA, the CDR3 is TGTGCCAGCAGCATGACAGAGGGGACTGAAGCTTTCTTT. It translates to CASSMTEGTEAFF.

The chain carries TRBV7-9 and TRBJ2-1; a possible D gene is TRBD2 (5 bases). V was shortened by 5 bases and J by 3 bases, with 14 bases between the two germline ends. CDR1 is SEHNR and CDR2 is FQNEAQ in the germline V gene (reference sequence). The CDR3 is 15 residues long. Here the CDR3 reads CASSPRRVGYNEQFF. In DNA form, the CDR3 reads TGTGCCAGCAGCCCAAGGCGGGTGGGCTACAATGAGCAGTTCTTC.

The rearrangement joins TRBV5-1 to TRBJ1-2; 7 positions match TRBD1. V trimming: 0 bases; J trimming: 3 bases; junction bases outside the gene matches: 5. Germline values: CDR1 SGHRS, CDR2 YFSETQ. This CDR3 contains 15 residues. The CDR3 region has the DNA TGCGCCAGCAGCTTGGATGTCAGGGGGGACTATGGCTACACCTTC. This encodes CASSLDVRGDYGYTF.

The CDR3 nucleotides are TGTGCCAGCAGCTTGGGGTTTGGTACAACCTTC. Encoded protein: CASSLGFGTTF. The chain has TRBV11-2 and TRBJ1-2; D uncertain. The V end lost 3 bases, the J end lost 14 bases, and 13 bases lay between the germline ends. Germline V gene sequence: CDR1 SGHAT, CDR2 FQNNGV. The CDR3 is 11 residues long.